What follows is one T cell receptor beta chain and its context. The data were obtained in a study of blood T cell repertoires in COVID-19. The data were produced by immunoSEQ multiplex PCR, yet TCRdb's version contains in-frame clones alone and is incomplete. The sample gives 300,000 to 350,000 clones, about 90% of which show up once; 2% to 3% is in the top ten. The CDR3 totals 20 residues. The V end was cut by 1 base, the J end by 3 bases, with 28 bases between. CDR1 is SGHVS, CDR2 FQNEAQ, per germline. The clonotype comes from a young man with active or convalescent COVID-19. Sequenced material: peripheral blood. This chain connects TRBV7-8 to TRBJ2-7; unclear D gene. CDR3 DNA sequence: TGTGCCAGCAGCTTAGTCGCGTATTTGGGCCTCCAAAAAACCTACTACGAGCAGTACTTC. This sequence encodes CASSLVAYLGLQKTYYEQYF.